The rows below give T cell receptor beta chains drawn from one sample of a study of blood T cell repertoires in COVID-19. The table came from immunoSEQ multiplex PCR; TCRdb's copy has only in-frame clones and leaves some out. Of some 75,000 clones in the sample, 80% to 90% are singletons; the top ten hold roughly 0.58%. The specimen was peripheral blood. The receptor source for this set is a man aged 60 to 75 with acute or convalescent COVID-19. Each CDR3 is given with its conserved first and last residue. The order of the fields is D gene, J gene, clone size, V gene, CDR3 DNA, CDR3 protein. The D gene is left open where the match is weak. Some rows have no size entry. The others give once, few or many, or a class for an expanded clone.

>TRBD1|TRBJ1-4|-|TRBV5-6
TGTGCCAGCAGCTTCGGACAGGCGAGTGAAAAACTGTTTTTT
CASSFGQASEKLFF
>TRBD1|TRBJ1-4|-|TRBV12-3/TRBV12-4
TGTGCCAGCAGTTTAGAGAGGGGGCGCAATCTGTTTTTT
CASSLERGRNLFF
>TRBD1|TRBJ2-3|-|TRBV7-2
TGTGCCAGCAGCTCTACGGGACAGGGGGTAATAGATACGCAGTATTTT
CASSSTGQGVIDTQYF
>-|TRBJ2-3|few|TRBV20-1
TGCAGTGCTACGACTAGTAATACGCAGTATTTT
CSATTSNTQYF
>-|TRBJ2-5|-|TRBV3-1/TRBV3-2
TGTGCCAGCAGCCAAGGTACAGGAAAAGAGACCCAGTACTTC
CASSQGTGKETQYF
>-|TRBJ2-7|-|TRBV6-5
TGTGCCAGCGAAATCCAGGGGTACTACGAGCAGTACTTC
CASEIQGYYEQYF
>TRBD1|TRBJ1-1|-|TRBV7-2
TGTGCCAGCAGCTTAGGGACAGGCCCTCCGAACACTGAAGCTTTCTTT
CASSLGTGPPNTEAFF
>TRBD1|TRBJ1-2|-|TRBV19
TGTGCCAGTAGTACCTCCGGACAGGGTGGTGACTATGGCTACACCTTC
CASSTSGQGGDYGYTF
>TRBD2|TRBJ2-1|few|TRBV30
TGTGCCTGGAGCCTTGGAACTAGCGGGGGGGCCGGTGAGCAGTTCTTC
CAWSLGTSGGAGEQFF
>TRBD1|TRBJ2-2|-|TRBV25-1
TGTGCCAGCAGTGAACCCCGGACAGGGGACACCGGGGAGCTGTTTTTT
CASSEPRTGDTGELFF
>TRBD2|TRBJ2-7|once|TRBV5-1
TGCGCCAGCAGCTTGTTAACTAGCGGGGTTTACGAGCAGTACTTC
CASSLLTSGVYEQYF
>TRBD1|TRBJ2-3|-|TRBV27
TGTGCCAGCAGTAAGGACAGGGGGCCGAGTCGTTCGCAGTATTTT
CASSKDRGPSRSQYF
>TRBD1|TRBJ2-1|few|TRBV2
TGTGCCAGCAGTGTGGGGACAGGTGAGCAGTTCTTC
CASSVGTGEQFF
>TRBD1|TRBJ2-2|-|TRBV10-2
TGCGCCAGCAGCGCTACAGGGGCCGGGGAGCTGTTTTTT
CASSATGAGELFF
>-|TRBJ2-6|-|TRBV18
TGTGCCAGCTCTCTTATAGAGCCAGGGCTCAATTCTGGGGCCAACGTCCTGACTTTC
CASSLIEPGLNSGANVLTF
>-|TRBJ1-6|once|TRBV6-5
TGTGCCAGCAGTCCCTCGGGGGGGAATAATTCACCCCTCCACTTT
CASSPSGGNNSPLHF
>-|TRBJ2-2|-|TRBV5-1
TGCGCCAGCAGCTTGGATCAGGGCCGGGAGCTGTTTTTT
CASSLDQGRELFF
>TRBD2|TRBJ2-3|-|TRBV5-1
TGCGCCAGCAGCTTACCGGGGGGGCTCGATACGCAGTATTTT
CASSLPGGLDTQYF
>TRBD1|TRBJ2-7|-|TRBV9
TGTGCCAGCAGCCCAGACAGGGTATACGAGCAGTACTTC
CASSPDRVYEQYF
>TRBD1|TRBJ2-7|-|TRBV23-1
TGCGCCAGCAGTCAATACAGGGGCAGCTCCTACGAGCAGTACTTC
CASSQYRGSSYEQYF
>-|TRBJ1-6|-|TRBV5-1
TGCGCCAGCTCAGTAGGGGCATCGGATTCACCCCTCCACTTT
CASSVGASDSPLHF
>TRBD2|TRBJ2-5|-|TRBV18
TGTGCCAGCTCACCGATTGGGACTAGCGGGGGACAAGAGACCCAGTACTTC
CASSPIGTSGGQETQYF
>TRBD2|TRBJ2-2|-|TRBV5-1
TGCGCCAGCAGCTTCGGACTCAGCGGGGGATCCGGGGAGCTGTTTTTT
CASSFGLSGGSGELFF
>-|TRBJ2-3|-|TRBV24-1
TGTGCCACCAGTGATCAATCTCCACGGGACTCGGTATCAGATACGCAGTATTTT
CATSDQSPRDSVSDTQYF
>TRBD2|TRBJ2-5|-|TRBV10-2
TGCGCCAGCAGTGATGTACTAGCGGGCGAGACCCAGTACTTC
CASSDVLAGETQYF
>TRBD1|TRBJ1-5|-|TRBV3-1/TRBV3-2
TGTGCCAGCAGCCACGGGACAGGGGGCTTTCAGCCCCAGCATTTT
CASSHGTGGFQPQHF
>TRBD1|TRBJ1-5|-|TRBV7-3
TGTGCCAGCAGCCCGACAGGGGGCAATCAGCCCCAGCATTTT
CASSPTGGNQPQHF
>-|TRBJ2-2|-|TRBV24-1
TGTGCCACCAGTGATTCCCCGGGACAACACACCGGGGAGCTGTTTTTT
CATSDSPGQHTGELFF